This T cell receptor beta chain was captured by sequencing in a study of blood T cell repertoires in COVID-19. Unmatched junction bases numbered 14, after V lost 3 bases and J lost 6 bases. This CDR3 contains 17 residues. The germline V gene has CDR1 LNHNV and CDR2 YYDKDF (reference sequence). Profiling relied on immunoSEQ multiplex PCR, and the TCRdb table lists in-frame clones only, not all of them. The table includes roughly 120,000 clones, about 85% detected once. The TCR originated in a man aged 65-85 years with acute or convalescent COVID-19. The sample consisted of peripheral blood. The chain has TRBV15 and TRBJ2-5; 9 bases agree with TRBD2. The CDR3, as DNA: TGTGCCACCAGCAGGACTAGCGGCCCGGGGGCTCTAAAGACCCAGTACTTC. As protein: CATSRTSGPGALKTQYF.